The 32 T cell receptor beta chains in this list originate from one sample, sequenced in a study of cytomegalovirus exposure and HLA in healthy donors. Researchers ran the PCR with 60 Vbeta and 13 Jbeta primers. The table came from immunoSEQ multiplex PCR; TCRdb's copy has only in-frame clones and leaves some out. The listing contains 180,000 or so clones. Material: PBMCs. These TCRs come from a woman between 18 and 30 years old in good health and CMV-seropositive.

The V call is TRBV30, the J call TRBJ2-3, with D hard to call. The CDR3 extends over 11 amino acids. V was shortened by 3 bases and J by 6 bases, with 7 bases between the two germline ends. CDR1 is GTSNPN and CDR2 is SVGIG in the germline V gene (reference sequence). CDR3 coding DNA: TGTGCCTGGAGCACCGGGGATACGCAGTATTTT. Its translation is CAWSTGDTQYF. The whole variable domain, filled in from reference TRBV30 and TRBJ2-3, reads SQTIHQWPATLVQPVGSPLSLECTVEGTSNPNLYWYRQAAGRGLQLLFYSVGIGQISSEVPQNLSASRPQDRQFILSSKKLLLSDSGFYLCAWSTGDTQYFGPGTRLTVL.

The chain employs TRBV7-2 and TRBJ2-2, with 8 bases fitting TRBD1. Trimming removed 5 bases from V and 7 bases from J; junction bases left unmatched: 6. The CDR3 has 14 amino acids. CDR1 is SGHTA and CDR2 is FQGNSA in the germline V gene. The CDR3 DNA reads as TGTGCCAGCAGCGGACAGGGCGGGATCGGGGAGCTGTTTTTT. It encodes CASSGQGGIGELFF.

V is TRBV10-3 and J is TRBJ1-2; tentative D call: TRBD1 (5 bases). CDR3 size: 13 residues. The germline gives CDR1 ENHRY, CDR2 SYGVKD. The V end lost 6 bases, the J end lost 8 bases, and 16 bases lay between the germline ends. The CDR3 sequence is CAISPSGQVGYTF. The CDR3 DNA reads as TGTGCCATCAGCCCTTCAGGGCAGGTAGGCTACACCTTC.

Details on this clone: Additional DNA sequences in this sample encode the identical CDR3. The V call is TRBV5-1, the J call TRBJ2-3, with 8 bases aligning to TRBD1. V trimming: 4 bases; J trimming: 2 bases; junction bases outside the gene matches: 3. CDR1 is SGHRS and CDR2 is YFSETQ in the germline V gene. The CDR3 is made up of 14 amino acids. CDR3 DNA: TGCGCCAGCAGCAGACAGGGGAACACAGATACGCAGTATTTT. Its translation is CASSRQGNTDTQYF.

The genes are TRBV30 and TRBJ2-5, with a tentative D call TRBD2 (5 bases). V was cut by 0 bases and J by 7 bases, with 9 bases left in between. Germline values: CDR1 GTSNPN, CDR2 SVGIG (reference sequence). This CDR3 is 12 amino acids long. The DNA of the CDR3 is TGTGCCTGGAGTGTACGACGGGGGACCCAGTACTTC. It codes for CAWSVRRGTQYF.

V usage is TRBV29-1 and J usage is TRBJ2-5, with D possibly matching TRBD2 (6 bases). Matching the DNA end better, TRBJ2-7 makes the J call doubtful. CDR3 length: 12 residues. In germline, CDR1 is SQVTM, CDR2 ANQGSEA. The CDR3 bases are TGCAGCGTTGGCGGGAAACCCCACGAGCAGTACTTC. The encoded protein is CSVGGKPHEQYF.

V usage is TRBV6-5 and J usage is TRBJ1-3, with D unresolved. Germline V lookup: CDR1 MNHEY, CDR2 SVGAGI. The CDR3 runs 14 residues. The V and J ends lost 2 bases and 0 bases respectively, with 5 bases between them. In nucleotides, the CDR3 is TGTGCCAGCAGTTACGGTAGCTCTGGAAACACCATATATTTT. This sequence encodes CASSYGSSGNTIYF.

V gene TRBV15 combines with J gene TRBJ1-5; weak D call: TRBD1 (5 bases). The V gene's germline CDR1 is LNHNV and CDR2 YYDKDF (reference sequence). V lost 0 bases to trimming and J lost 3 bases, with 12 bases between them. This CDR3 comprises 16 residues. The DNA for the CDR3 is TGTGCCACCAGCAGAGATCCGGACACTTTCAATCAGCCCCAGCATTTT. It translates to CATSRDPDTFNQPQHF.

V gene TRBV19 combines with J gene TRBJ2-3; a weak D match, TRBD2 (5 bases). Germline assignment: CDR1 LNHDA and CDR2 SQIVND (reference sequence). The CDR3 extends over 16 amino acids. Trimming removed 1 base from V and 4 bases from J, with 15 bases in between. DNA for the CDR3: TGTGCCAGTAGTATAGTCGGGAAGTCCAAGGCAGATACGCAGTATTTT. The encoded protein is CASSIVGKSKADTQYF.

The chain is built from TRBV10-1 and TRBJ2-7; TRBD2 matches 8 bases. Germline CDR1 is WNHNN and CDR2 is SYGVQD (reference sequence). Trimming took 0 bases from V and 6 from J; bases not matched to a gene: 7. The CDR3 contains 15 residues. This CDR3 reads CASSESRGGRSEQYF. CDR3 in DNA: TGCGCCAGCAGTGAGTCGAGGGGCGGGAGGAGCGAGCAGTACTTC.

This chain uses TRBV13 with TRBJ1-1; possibly TRBD1 for D (5 bases). This CDR3 has 14 residues. Trimming shortened V by 5 bases and J by 4 bases, and 14 bases separated the two germline ends. The V gene's germline CDR1 is PRHDT and CDR2 FYEKMQ (reference sequence). CDR3 bases: TGTGCCAGCAGCCCCGGACAAATAGGCACTGAAGCTTTCTTT. Its translation is CASSPGQIGTEAFF.

The rearrangement links TRBV27 to TRBJ2-7, with D unresolved. The germline V gene has CDR1 MNHEY and CDR2 SMNVEV (reference sequence). V was cut by 3 bases and J by 1 base, with 13 bases left in between. The length of the CDR3 is 15 residues. CDR3 amino acids: CASSFAPERSYEQYF. DNA for the CDR3: TGTGCCAGCAGTTTCGCCCCGGAGAGGTCCTACGAGCAGTACTTC.

The CDR3 spells CASSPGRGYYGYTF. The CDR3 DNA follows: TGTGCCAGCTCACCAGGCAGGGGGTACTATGGCTACACCTTC. This chain connects TRBV18 to TRBJ1-2, with 7 bases lining up with TRBD1. The V segment lost 2 bases and the J segment 3 bases; nucleotides outside the gene matches: 3. The CDR3 has 14 amino acids. Germline V CDR1 and CDR2: KGHSH, LQKENI.

This chain links TRBV28 with TRBJ1-2; 9 bases match TRBD1. Trimming took 8 bases from V and 3 from J; bases not matched to a gene: 4. The CDR3 consists of 13 residues. CDR1 and CDR2 (germline): MDHEN, SYDVKM. The CDR3 protein is CASRRTGDYGYTF. The CDR3 DNA reads TGTGCCAGCCGTCGGACAGGGGACTATGGCTACACCTTC.

The chain couples TRBV9 to TRBJ2-5; the D is unclear. The CDR3 has 14 residues. Germline assignment: CDR1 SGDLS and CDR2 YYNGEE. Trimming cost V 5 bases and J 5 bases, with 16 bases left between them. DNA for the CDR3: TGTGCCAGCAGTGTCGATACCAAACTGGAGACCCAGTACTTC. Translated, it gives CASSVDTKLETQYF.

The CDR3 nucleotides are TGTGCTCCTCGAGTCTCTCTCTACGAGCAGTACTTC. It specifies CAPRVSLYEQYF. This chain joins TRBV27 and TRBJ2-7, with D uncertain. CDR1 is MNHEY, CDR2 SMNVEV, per germline (reference sequence). This CDR3 region has 12 residues.

The chain joins TRBV2 to TRBJ2-7, with 11 bases matching TRBD1. Trimming removed 8 bases from V and 5 bases from J; junction bases left unmatched: 8. The CDR3 runs 14 residues. The V gene's germline CDR1 is SNHLY and CDR2 FYNNEI. In DNA, the CDR3 is TGTGCCAGCGCTCCGGGACAGGGGGTCCACGAGCAGTACTTC. Translation gives CASAPGQGVHEQYF.

The J gene is TRBJ1-6, the V gene TRBV7-2; D is unclear. Germline loops: CDR1 SGHTA, CDR2 FQGNSA. V shed 7 bases and J shed 7 bases, with 11 bases lying between them. This CDR3 spans 13 amino acids. CDR3 protein: CASILGRNSPLHF. The CDR3 DNA follows: TGTGCCAGCATCCTCGGGAGGAATTCACCCCTCCACTTT.

J is TRBJ2-7 and V is TRBV6-1; 9 nucleotides align to TRBD2. From germline, CDR1 is MNHNS and CDR2 SASEGT. The CDR3 sequence is 14 residues long. Unmatched junction bases numbered 3, after V lost 6 bases and J lost 0 bases. The CDR3 protein is CASRKGLASYEQYF. The CDR3, as DNA: TGTGCCAGCAGGAAGGGACTAGCCTCCTACGAGCAGTACTTC.

This chain joins TRBV7-9 and TRBJ2-1, with D possibly TRBD2 on 6 matching bases. The length of the CDR3 is 13 residues. Trimming left V 7 bases short and J 5 bases short, with 12 bases between. Germline loops: CDR1 SEHNR, CDR2 FQNEAQ (reference sequence). The CDR3 is CASTRPGDNEQFF. DNA for the CDR3: TGTGCCAGCACCAGGCCGGGGGACAATGAGCAGTTCTTC.

The chain links TRBV7-6 to TRBJ2-5; TRBD2 agrees at 14 bases. Judging by the DNA end, TRBJ2-7 fits better; the J call may be wrong. Germline V lookup: CDR1 SGHVS, CDR2 FNYEAQ. This CDR3 contains 18 residues. The CDR3: CASSLSRLAGGSGYEQYF. CDR3 DNA sequence: TGTGCCAGCAGCTTAAGTAGACTAGCGGGAGGGTCGGGCTACGAGCAGTACTTC.

The V gene is TRBV6-5, the J gene TRBJ1-6, with D tentatively TRBD1 (5 bases). The CDR3 spans 12 residues. CDR1 is MNHEY, CDR2 SVGAGI, per germline. The V end was cut by 3 bases, the J end by 12 bases, with 9 bases between. CDR3 sequence: CASSYRGEPLHF. In DNA, the CDR3 is TGTGCCAGCAGTTATAGGGGCGAACCCCTCCACTTT.

V gene TRBV7-3 combines with J gene TRBJ1-1, with D possibly being TRBD1 (5 bases). Between the trimmed V and J ends, which lost 2 bases and 1 base, there was a span of 8 bases. The CDR3 length is 14 residues. Germline CDR1 and CDR2: SGHTA and FQGTGA. The CDR3 reads CASSLLGGNTEAFF. The CDR3 DNA is TGTGCCAGCAGCTTATTGGGGGGGAACACTGAAGCTTTCTTT.

A note on this clone: Other DNA sequences in the sample encode the same CDR3. V and J are TRBV18 and TRBJ2-2; 8 bases align to TRBD1. Germline CDR1 and CDR2: KGHSH and LQKENI. This CDR3 has 15 amino acids. Losses at the gene ends were 3 bases for V and 1 base for J; bases not matched to a gene: 1. For the CDR3, the DNA is TGTGCCAGCTCACCCGGGACAGGGAACACCGGGGAGCTGTTTTTT. This translates into CASSPGTGNTGELFF. Full variable domain (outside the CDR3, taken from reference TRBV18 and TRBJ2-2): NAGVMQNPRHLVRRRGQEARLRCSPMKGHSHVYWYRQLPEEGLKFMVYLQKENIIDESGMPKERFSAEFPKEGPSILRIQQVVRGDSAAYFCASSPGTGNTGELFFGEGSRLTVL.

V usage is TRBV6-1 and J usage is TRBJ1-4, with D maybe TRBD1 (6 bases). V shed 6 bases and J shed 4 bases, with 12 bases lying between them. The germline V gene has CDR1 MNHNS and CDR2 SASEGT. The CDR3 has 14 amino acids. The CDR3 loop is CASRSDSLNEKLFF. As DNA, the CDR3 is TGTGCCAGCAGGTCGGACAGCCTTAATGAAAAACTGTTTTTT.

V is TRBV5-6 and J is TRBJ1-6; a weak D match, TRBD1 (6 bases). Deletions cut 0 bases from V and 10 bases from J, with 14 bases between. The CDR3 has 15 residues. Germline V gives CDR1 SGHDT, CDR2 YYEEEE. For the CDR3, the DNA is TGTGCCAGCAGCTTGGGTACAGGGCAAAAGTCACCCCTCCACTTT. As protein: CASSLGTGQKSPLHF.

The rearrangement uses TRBV29-1 and TRBJ2-5, with D perhaps TRBD2 (6 bases). The CDR3 contains 12 residues. Germline V CDR1 and CDR2: SQVTM, ANQGSEA. Trimming took off 7 bases at V and 11 bases at J, with 20 bases between the two ends. The CDR3 protein is CSAGLSAGEQYF. The CDR3 DNA is TGCAGCGCGGGACTGTCCGCAGGTGAGCAGTACTTC. The full variable domain, in which reference TRBV29-1 and TRBJ2-5 provide the parts outside the CDR3, is SAVISQKPSRDICQRGTSLTIQCQVDSQVTMMFWYRQQPGQSLTLIATANQGSEATYESGFVIDKFPISRPNLTFSTLTVSNMSPEDSSIYLCSAGLSAGEQYFGPGTRLLVL.

This rearrangement joins TRBV10-1 to TRBJ2-5, with unresolved D. This CDR3 comprises 11 residues. V lost 10 bases, J lost 1 base, and 7 bases lay in between. Germline assignment: CDR1 WNHNN and CDR2 SYGVQD (reference sequence). This chain's CDR3 is CAIKPQETQYF. In DNA form, the CDR3 reads TGCGCCATCAAGCCCCAAGAGACCCAGTACTTC.

The chain joins TRBV4-2 to TRBJ2-7, with 7 bases matching TRBD2. Germline values: CDR1 LGHNA, CDR2 YNFKEQ. V shed 0 bases, J shed 4 bases, and the junction held 18 bases outside the gene matches. This CDR3 region has 19 residues. CDR3: CASSQDRSSLGGPLYEQYF. In DNA form, the CDR3 reads TGTGCCAGCAGCCAAGATCGGAGTTCCTTGGGAGGGCCACTGTACGAGCAGTACTTC.

This chain uses TRBV18 with TRBJ2-7, with TRBD2 identical over 10 bases. The CDR3 is 14 residues long. The J segment lost 3 bases and the V segment lost 6 bases, leaving 5 bases of the junction unmatched. CDR1 is KGHSH, CDR2 LQKENI, per germline. The CDR3: CASSSSGSSYEQYF. As DNA, the CDR3 is TGTGCCAGCTCCTCTAGCGGGAGTAGCTACGAGCAGTACTTC. The full variable domain, in which reference TRBV18 and TRBJ2-7 provide the parts outside the CDR3, is NAGVMQNPRHLVRRRGQEARLRCSPMKGHSHVYWYRQLPEEGLKFMVYLQKENIIDESGMPKERFSAEFPKEGPSILRIQQVVRGDSAAYFCASSSSGSSYEQYFGPGTRLTVT.

The V call is TRBV29-1, the J call TRBJ2-5; tentatively, D is TRBD2 (5 bases). The DNA matches TRBJ2-7 better at its end, which makes the J call doubtful. This CDR3 contains 14 residues. The germline V gene encodes CDR1 SQVTM and CDR2 ANQGSEA. CDR3 sequence (DNA): TGCAGCGCTCGAGAGCGGTCGTCCCCCTACGAGCAGTACTTC. This sequence encodes CSARERSSPYEQYF.

The chain links TRBV18 to TRBJ2-3; D is possibly TRBD1 (5 bases). Germline V gives CDR1 KGHSH, CDR2 LQKENI. CDR3 size: 11 residues. V dropped 8 bases and J dropped 6 bases, with 9 bases sitting between them. The CDR3 DNA follows: TGTGCCAGCCGGCAGGGTGATACGCAGTATTTT. Protein product: CASRQGDTQYF.